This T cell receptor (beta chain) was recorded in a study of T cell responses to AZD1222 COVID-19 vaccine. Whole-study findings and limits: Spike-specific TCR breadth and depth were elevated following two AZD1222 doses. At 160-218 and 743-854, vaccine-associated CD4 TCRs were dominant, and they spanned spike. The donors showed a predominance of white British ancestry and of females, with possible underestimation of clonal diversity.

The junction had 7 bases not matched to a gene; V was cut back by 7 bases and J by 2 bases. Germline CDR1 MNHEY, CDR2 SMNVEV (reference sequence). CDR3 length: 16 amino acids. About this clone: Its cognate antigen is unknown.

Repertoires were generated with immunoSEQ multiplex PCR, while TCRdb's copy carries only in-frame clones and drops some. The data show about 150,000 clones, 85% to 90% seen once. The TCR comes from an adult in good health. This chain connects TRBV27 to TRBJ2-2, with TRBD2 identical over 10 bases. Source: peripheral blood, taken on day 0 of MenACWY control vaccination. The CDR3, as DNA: TGTGCCAGCAACAAAGGACTAGCGGCTAACACCGGGGAGCTGTTTTTT. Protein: CASNKGLAANTGELFF.